The 14 T cell receptor beta chains presented below share a single source sample, sequenced in a study of blood T cell repertoires in COVID-19. Produced via immunoSEQ multiplex PCR; TCRdb's table is partial and in-frame only. Altogether 200,000 to 300,000 clones are present, 83% being singletons, with the ten largest covering more than 5.5%. The sample comprised peripheral blood. Receptors were obtained from a human donor in a cohort sampled during active COVID-19.

The chain carries TRBV28 and TRBJ2-7; TRBD2 matches at 7 bases. The trim removed 6 bases at V and 2 bases at J, leaving 4 bases unmatched. The germline gives CDR1 MDHEN, CDR2 SYDVKM. CDR3 length: 13 residues. The CDR3 DNA sequence: TGTGCCAGCAGGGGGGGGGTAACCTACGAGCAGTACTTC. Its translation is CASRGGVTYEQYF.

CDR3 DNA: TGTGCCAGCAGCTTAGGACAGGGATTACAAGAGACCCAGTACTTC. This codes for CASSLGQGLQETQYF. The V gene is TRBV13, the J gene TRBJ2-5; TRBD1 is a possible D gene (6 bases). Germline loops: CDR1 PRHDT, CDR2 FYEKMQ (reference sequence). Trimming cost V 0 bases and J 2 bases, with 10 bases left between them. CDR3 length: 15 amino acids.

The chain is built from TRBV6-6 and TRBJ1-4, with D maybe TRBD1 (6 bases). This CDR3 has 15 residues. Trimming took 7 bases from V and 2 from J, leaving 14 bases between them. Germline V gene data show CDR1 as MNHNY and CDR2 as SVGAGI (reference sequence). This chain's CDR3 is CASTPPGGTNEKLFF. The CDR3 region has the DNA TGTGCCAGCACCCCCCCGGGGGGCACTAATGAAAAACTGTTTTTT.

The chain recombines TRBV5-1 with TRBJ2-7, with TRBD1 as a possible D gene (6 bases). Trimming removed 3 bases at V and 6 bases at J, with 16 bases between. The germline V gene encodes CDR1 SGHRS and CDR2 YFSETQ. The CDR3 spans 14 residues. Here the CDR3 reads CASSSLQGHTEQYF. CDR3 bases: TGCGCCAGCAGCTCGCTACAGGGACATACCGAGCAGTACTTC.

The chain recombines TRBV21-1 with TRBJ2-3; TRBD2, the table's D call, was not compared with the DNA. TRBV21-1 is a listed pseudogene. The CDR3 sequence is 16 residues long. The CDR3 protein is CASSARLAGSTDTQYF. CDR3 bases: TGTGCCAGCAGTGCCCGACTAGCGGGTAGCACAGATACGCAGTATTTT.

The chain links TRBV2 to TRBJ2-2; the D is unclear. The V gene's germline CDR1 is SNHLY and CDR2 FYNNEI. There are 15 residues in the CDR3. Between the trimmed V and J ends, which lost 4 bases and 6 bases, there was a span of 15 bases. The CDR3 protein is CASSGQPKRAGELFF. In nucleotides, the CDR3 is TGTGCCAGCAGTGGTCAGCCAAAACGGGCCGGGGAGCTGTTTTTT.

This sequence joins TRBV3-1 (or the pseudogene TRBV3-2) and TRBJ2-1; 8 positions match TRBD2. Germline loops: CDR1 LGHDT, CDR2 YNNKEL (reference sequence). After removal of 4 bases from V and 6 bases from J, the junction contained 5 bases not matched to a gene. CDR3 size: 14 residues. The CDR3 DNA reads TGTGCCAGCAGCCGGGAACTAGCGGTCAATGAGCAGTTCTTC. It is translated as CASSRELAVNEQFF.

The CDR3 DNA sequence: TGTGCCAGCAGCCACGCCGGGACAGGGGGCAGGAAGACCCAGTACTTC. This codes for CASSHAGTGGRKTQYF. The V call is TRBV3-1 (or the pseudogene TRBV3-2), the J call TRBJ2-5; 12 nucleotides align to TRBD1. V was clipped by 3 bases and J by 6 bases; unmatched bases: 8. The CDR3 spans 16 residues. Germline CDR1 LGHDT, CDR2 YNNKEL (reference sequence).

V usage is TRBV4-1 and J usage is TRBJ2-3; TRBD1 aligns across 8 bases. V trimming: 7 bases; J trimming: 5 bases; junction bases outside the gene matches: 5. This CDR3 has 13 amino acids. Germline-derived CDR1 and CDR2 are MGHRA and YSYEKL. DNA of the CDR3: TGCGCCAGCAACCTACAGGGGGAAGATACGCAGTATTTT. Amino acid sequence: CASNLQGEDTQYF.

The rearrangement uses TRBV25-1 and TRBJ2-3, with 8 bases identical to TRBD2. The germline CDR1 and CDR2 sequences are MGHDK and SYGVNS. The V gene end was trimmed by 2 bases and the J gene end by 1 base; junction bases not matched to a gene: 2. The CDR3 runs 15 residues. The CDR3 DNA reads TGTGCCAGCAGTGAAGTACTAGCGGGCACAGATACGCAGTATTTT. This gives the protein CASSEVLAGTDTQYF. Variable domain in full (rest from reference TRBV25-1 and TRBJ2-3): EADIYQTPRYLVIGTGKKITLECSQTMGHDKMYWYQQDPGMELHLIHYSYGVNSTEKGDLSSESTVSRIRTEHFPLTLESARPSHTSQYLCASSEVLAGTDTQYFGPGTRLTVL.

This clone has at least ten counts. The chain has TRBV29-1 and TRBJ2-7; 10 nucleotides align to TRBD1. V was clipped by 7 bases and J by 3 bases; unmatched bases: 6. This CDR3 is 13 amino acids long. The germline V gene has CDR1 SQVTM and CDR2 ANQGSEA. The CDR3 DNA sequence: TGCAGCGCCCGGGGGGACAGGGGCTACGAGCAGTACTTC. Its protein product is CSARGDRGYEQYF.

The genes are TRBV30 and TRBJ1-5, with D perhaps matching TRBD1 (5 bases). Germline CDR1 GTSNPN, CDR2 SVGIG (reference sequence). V was clipped by 2 bases and J by 2 bases, with 10 bases between them. The CDR3 loop spans 14 amino acids. CDR3 coding DNA: TGTGCCTGGAGTCAGGGTGGAGGCAATCAGCCCCAGCATTTT. It codes for CAWSQGGGNQPQHF.

J is TRBJ1-1 and V is TRBV9; D is undetermined. V lost 0 bases and J 5 bases, leaving 11 bases between the germline ends. CDR1 is SGDLS and CDR2 is YYNGEE in the germline V gene. CDR3 length equals 14 residues. CDR3: CASSVAGAGTEAFF. The CDR3 DNA sequence: TGTGCCAGCAGCGTAGCAGGTGCGGGGACTGAAGCTTTCTTT.

This chain uses TRBV5-1 with TRBJ1-1; D is ambiguous. The CDR3 spans 14 residues. CDR1 and CDR2 (germline): SGHRS, YFSETQ. V was clipped by 0 bases and J by 0 bases, with 6 bases between them. CDR3 amino acids: CASSLGQVNTEAFF. The DNA of the CDR3 is TGCGCCAGCAGCTTGGGGCAGGTGAACACTGAAGCTTTCTTT.